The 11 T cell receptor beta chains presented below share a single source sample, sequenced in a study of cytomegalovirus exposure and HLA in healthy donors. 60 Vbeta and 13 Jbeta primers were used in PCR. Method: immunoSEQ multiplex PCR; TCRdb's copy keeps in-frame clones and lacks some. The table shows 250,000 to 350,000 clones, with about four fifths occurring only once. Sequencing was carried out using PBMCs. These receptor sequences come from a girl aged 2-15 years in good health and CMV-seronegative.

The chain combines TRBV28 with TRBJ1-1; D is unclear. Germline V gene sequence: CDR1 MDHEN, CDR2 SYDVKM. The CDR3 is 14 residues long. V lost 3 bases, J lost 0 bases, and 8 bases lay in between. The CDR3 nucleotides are TGTGCCAGCAGTTTTCGACGGGTGAACACTGAAGCTTTCTTT. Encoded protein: CASSFRRVNTEAFF.

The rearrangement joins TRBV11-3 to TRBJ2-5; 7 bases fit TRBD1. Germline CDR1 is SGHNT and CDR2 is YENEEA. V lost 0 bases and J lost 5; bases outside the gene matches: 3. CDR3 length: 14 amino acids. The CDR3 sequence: CASSLDDRVETQYF. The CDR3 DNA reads TGTGCCAGCAGCTTAGATGACAGGGTGGAGACCCAGTACTTC.

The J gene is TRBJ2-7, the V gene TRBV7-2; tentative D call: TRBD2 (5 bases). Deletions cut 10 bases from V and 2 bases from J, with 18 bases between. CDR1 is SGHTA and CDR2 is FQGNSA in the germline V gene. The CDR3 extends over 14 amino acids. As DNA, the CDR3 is TGTGCCACGTGCCTCTGGGCTAGCACCTACGAGCAGTACTTC. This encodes CATCLWASTYEQYF.

The CDR3 DNA reads as TGTGCCAGCAGTTTGGGGCAGGGGGGAAGTCCGAATTCACCCCTCCACTTT. It translates to CASSLGQGGSPNSPLHF. V gene TRBV28 combines with J gene TRBJ1-6, with TRBD1 matching 7 bases. The CDR3 has 17 amino acids. Trimming took 3 bases from V and 7 from J; bases not matched to a gene: 12. The germline CDR1 and CDR2 sequences are MDHEN and SYDVKM.

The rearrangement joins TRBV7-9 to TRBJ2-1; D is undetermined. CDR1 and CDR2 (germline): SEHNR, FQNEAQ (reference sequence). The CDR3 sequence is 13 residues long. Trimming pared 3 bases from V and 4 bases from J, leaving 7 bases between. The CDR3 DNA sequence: TGTGCCAGCAGCTTTGTCAGGTACAATGAGCAGTTCTTC. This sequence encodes CASSFVRYNEQFF.

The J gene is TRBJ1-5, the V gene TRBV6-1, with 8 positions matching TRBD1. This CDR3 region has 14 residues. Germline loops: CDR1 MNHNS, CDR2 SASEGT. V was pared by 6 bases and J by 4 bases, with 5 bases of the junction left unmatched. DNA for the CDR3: TGTGCCAGCAGCCCTGGACAGGGAAATCAGCCCCAGCATTTT. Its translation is CASSPGQGNQPQHF.

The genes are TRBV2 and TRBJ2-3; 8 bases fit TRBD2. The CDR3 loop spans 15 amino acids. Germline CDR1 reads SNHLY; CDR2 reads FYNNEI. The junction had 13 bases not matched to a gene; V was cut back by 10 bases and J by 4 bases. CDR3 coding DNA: TGTGCCACCAAGTGGGTTAGCGGGGCTTCAGATACGCAGTATTTT. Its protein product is CATKWVSGASDTQYF.

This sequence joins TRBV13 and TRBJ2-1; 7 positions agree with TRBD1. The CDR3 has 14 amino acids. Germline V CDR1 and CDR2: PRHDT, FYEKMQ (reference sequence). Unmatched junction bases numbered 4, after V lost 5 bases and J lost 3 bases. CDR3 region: CASSQRQGYNEQFF. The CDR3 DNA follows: TGTGCCAGCAGCCAAAGACAGGGCTACAATGAGCAGTTCTTC.

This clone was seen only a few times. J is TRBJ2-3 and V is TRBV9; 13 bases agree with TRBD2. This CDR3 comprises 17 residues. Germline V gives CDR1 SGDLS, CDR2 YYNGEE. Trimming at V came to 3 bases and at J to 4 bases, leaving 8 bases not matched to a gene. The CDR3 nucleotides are TGTGCCAGCAGCGAGGGAAGGGGGACTAGCGGGGCAGATACGCAGTATTTT. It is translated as CASSEGRGTSGADTQYF.

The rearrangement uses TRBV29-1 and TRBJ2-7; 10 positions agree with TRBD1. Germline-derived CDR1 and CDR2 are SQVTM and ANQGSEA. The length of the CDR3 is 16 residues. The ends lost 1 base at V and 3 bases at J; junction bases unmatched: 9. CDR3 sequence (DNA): TGCAGCGTTGAAGGGGGACAGGGGTCCTTGGACTACGAGCAGTACTTC. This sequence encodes CSVEGGQGSLDYEQYF.

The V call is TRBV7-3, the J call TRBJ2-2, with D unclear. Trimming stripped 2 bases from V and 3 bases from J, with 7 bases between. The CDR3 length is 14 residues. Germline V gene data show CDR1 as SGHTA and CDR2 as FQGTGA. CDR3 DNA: TGTGCCAGCAGCTTAGACACATACACCGGGGAGCTGTTTTTT. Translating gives CASSLDTYTGELFF.